This TCR beta chain is drawn from a study of T cell responses to AZD1222 COVID-19 vaccine. Sequenced by immunoSEQ multiplex PCR; TCRdb stores in-frame clones only, minus some. The sample consists of about 180,000 clones, 80% to 95% of them appearing once. The study's findings and limits: Baseline seropositivity characterized only a handful of AZD1222 recipients.

Remarks on this clone: As yet, its antigen is unknown.

The starting material was peripheral blood, obtained 28 days after the second AZD1222 dose. This TCR came from an adult who received the AZD1222 COVID-19 vaccine.

The CDR3 is CASSIQTGGRGTEAFF. CDR3 in DNA: TGCGCCAGCAGCATTCAGACAGGAGGGAGGGGGACTGAAGCTTTCTTT. The chain recombines TRBV5-1 with TRBJ1-1; a possible D gene is TRBD1 (6 bases). Per germline, CDR1 SGHRS and CDR2 YFSETQ. This CDR3 is 16 amino acids long. Deletions cut 4 bases from V and 5 bases from J, with 21 bases between. Complete variable domain (other parts from reference TRBV5-1 and TRBJ1-1): KAGVTQTPRYLIKTRGQQVTLSCSPISGHRSVSWYQQTPGQGLQFLFEYFSETQRNKGNFPGRFSGRQFSNSRSEMNVSTLELGDSALYLCASSIQTGGRGTEAFFGQGTRLTVV.